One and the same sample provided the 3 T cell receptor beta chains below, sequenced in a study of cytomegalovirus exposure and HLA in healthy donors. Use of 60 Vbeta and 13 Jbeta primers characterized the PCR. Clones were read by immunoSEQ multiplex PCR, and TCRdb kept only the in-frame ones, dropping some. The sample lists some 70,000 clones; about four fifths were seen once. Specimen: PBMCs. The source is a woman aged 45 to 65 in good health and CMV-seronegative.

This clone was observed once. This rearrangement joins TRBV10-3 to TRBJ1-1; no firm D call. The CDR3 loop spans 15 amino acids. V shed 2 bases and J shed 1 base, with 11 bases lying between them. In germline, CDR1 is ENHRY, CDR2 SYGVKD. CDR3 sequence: CAISEGVERNTEAFF. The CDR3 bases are TGTGCCATCAGTGAGGGTGTTGAGCGGAACACTGAAGCTTTCTTT.

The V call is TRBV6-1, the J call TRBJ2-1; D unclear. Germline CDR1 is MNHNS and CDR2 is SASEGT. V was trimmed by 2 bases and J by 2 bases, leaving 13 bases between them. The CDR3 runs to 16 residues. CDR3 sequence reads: CASSEFMGRPYNEQFF. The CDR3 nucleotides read TGTGCCAGCAGTGAATTCATGGGCAGACCCTACAATGAGCAGTTCTTC.

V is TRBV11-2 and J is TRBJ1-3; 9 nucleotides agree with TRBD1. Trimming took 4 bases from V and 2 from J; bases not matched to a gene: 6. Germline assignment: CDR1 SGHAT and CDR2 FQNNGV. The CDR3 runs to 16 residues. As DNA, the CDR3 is TGTGCCAGCAGCTCACTGACAGGGGGGACTGGAAACACCATATATTTT. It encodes CASSSLTGGTGNTIYF.